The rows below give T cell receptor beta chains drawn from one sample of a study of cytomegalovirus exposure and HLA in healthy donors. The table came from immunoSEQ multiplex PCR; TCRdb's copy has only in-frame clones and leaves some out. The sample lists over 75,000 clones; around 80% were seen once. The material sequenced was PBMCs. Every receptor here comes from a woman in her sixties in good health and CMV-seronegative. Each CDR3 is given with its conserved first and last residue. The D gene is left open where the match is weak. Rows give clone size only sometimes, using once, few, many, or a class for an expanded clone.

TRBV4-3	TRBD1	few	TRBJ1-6	TGCGCCAGCAGCCAAGGGACCCGGGACAGGGCCGGGCCGGCCCTCCACTTT	CASSQGTRDRAGPALHF
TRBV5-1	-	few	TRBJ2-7	TGCGCCAGCAGCTTAACAGGCGGGGACTACGAGCAGTACTTC	CASSLTGGDYEQYF
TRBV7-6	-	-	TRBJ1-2	TGTGCCAGCGCCACCACCAACACAGGGAATGGCTACACCTTC	CASATTNTGNGYTF
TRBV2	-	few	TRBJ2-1	TGTGCCAGCGAGCGGGACAGGTACAATGAGCAGTTCTTC	CASERDRYNEQFF
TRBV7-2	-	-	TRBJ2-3	TGTGCCAGCAGCTTAGGGGGGGGCATCGATACGCAGTATTTT	CASSLGGGIDTQYF
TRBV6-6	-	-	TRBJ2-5	TGTGCCAGCAGTTTCTTGGACATGACACAAGAGACCCAGTACTTC	CASSFLDMTQETQYF
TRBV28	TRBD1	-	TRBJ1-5	TGTGCCATAAGACAGGGTGGTAGCAATCAGCCCCAGCATTTT	CAIRQGGSNQPQHF
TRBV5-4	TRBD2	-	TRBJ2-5	TGTGCCACCAGGGGCCCCGGGACTAGCGGACAAGAGACCCAGTACTTC	CATRGPGTSGQETQYF
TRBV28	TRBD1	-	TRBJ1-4	TGTGCCAGCAGTTCGGGACAGGGTTCTGAAAAACCGTTTTTT	CASSSGQGSEKPFF
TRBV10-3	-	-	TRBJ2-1	TGTGCCATCAGTGGTGAGGGACTCACTCCTAGGAGAGAGCAGTTCTTC	CAISGEGLTPRREQFF
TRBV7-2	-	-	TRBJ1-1	TGTGCCAGCAGCTCGACAGGAGGAGTCACTGAAGCTTTCTTT	CASSSTGGVTEAFF
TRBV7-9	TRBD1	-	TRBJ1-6	TGTGCCAGCAGCTTCGGACAGGGGGCTTCACCCCTCCACTTT	CASSFGQGASPLHF
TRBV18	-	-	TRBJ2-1	TGTGCCAGCTCATCCCGGGACTCCGATGAGCAGTTCTTC	CASSSRDSDEQFF
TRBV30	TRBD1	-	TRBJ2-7	TGTGCCTGGAGGAAGACAGGGGGCAACTACGAGCAGTACTTC	CAWRKTGGNYEQYF
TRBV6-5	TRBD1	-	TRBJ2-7	TGTGCCAGCAGTTACTCCGCAGGGGGCGCATACTACGAGCAGTACTTC	CASSYSAGGAYYEQYF